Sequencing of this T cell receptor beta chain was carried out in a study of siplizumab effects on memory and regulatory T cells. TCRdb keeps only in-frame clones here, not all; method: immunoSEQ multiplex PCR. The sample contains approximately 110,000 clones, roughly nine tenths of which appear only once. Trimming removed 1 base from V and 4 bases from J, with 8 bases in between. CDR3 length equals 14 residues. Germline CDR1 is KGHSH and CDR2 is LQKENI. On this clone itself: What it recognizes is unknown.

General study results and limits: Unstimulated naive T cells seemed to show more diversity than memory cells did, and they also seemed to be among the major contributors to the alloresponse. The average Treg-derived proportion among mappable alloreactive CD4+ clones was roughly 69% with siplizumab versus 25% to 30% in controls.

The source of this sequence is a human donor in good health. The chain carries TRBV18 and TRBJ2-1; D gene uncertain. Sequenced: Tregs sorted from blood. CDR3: CASSPLPQYNEQFF. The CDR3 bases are TGTGCCAGCTCACCACTCCCCCAATACAATGAGCAGTTCTTC. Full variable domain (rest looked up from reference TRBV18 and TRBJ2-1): NAGVMQNPRHLVRRRGQEARLRCSPMKGHSHVYWYRQLPEEGLKFMVYLQKENIIDESGMPKERFSAEFPKEGPSILRIQQVVRGDSAAYFCASSPLPQYNEQFFGPGTRLTVL.